The 21 T cell receptor beta chains below all came from one sample that was sequenced in a study of cytomegalovirus exposure and HLA in healthy donors listed by TCRdb under 2017. The method was the immunoSEQ multiplex PCR assay. The table was pulled from immuneACCESS by TCRdb, which kept in-frame rearrangements only. Such tables lose some clones; where checked, under half of the loss comes from unresolved V genes, and the rest has no known cause. Present in this sample are roughly 250,000 clones, around 87% of which were seen just once. The ten largest account for 1% to 1.5% of the sample. The source material was PBMCs. These TCRs come from a woman aged 25 to 39 in good health and CMV-seropositive.

This clone has a single count. The chain uses TRBV27 and TRBJ2-2; no clear D gene. The CDR3 runs 15 residues. Trimming cost V 0 bases and J 1 base, with 6 bases left between them. In germline, CDR1 is MNHEY, CDR2 SMNVEV (reference sequence). The CDR3 coding sequence is TGTGCCAGCAGTTTATCCCCCAAGAACACCGGGGAGCTGTTTTTT. Amino acid sequence: CASSLSPKNTGELFF.

The sample holds a few counts of this clone. The V call is TRBV6-1, the J call TRBJ2-7, with D tentatively TRBD1 (6 bases). The CDR3 has 13 residues. Deletions cut 6 bases from V and 6 bases from J, with 15 bases between. Germline CDR1 reads MNHNS; CDR2 reads SASEGT. CDR3 DNA: TGTGCCAGCAGGATCACCACAGGGTCCGAGCAGTACTTC. This encodes CASRITTGSEQYF.

This chain joins TRBV13 and TRBJ1-2; D unclear. This CDR3 has 13 amino acids. V gave up 5 bases and J gave up 5 bases, with 12 bases separating them. From germline, CDR1 is PRHDT and CDR2 FYEKMQ (reference sequence). CDR3 nucleotides: TGTGCCAGCAGCCAGGACCGGGGTTATGGCTACACCTTC. This encodes CASSQDRGYGYTF.

There are a few counts of this clone. The chain combines TRBV5-1 with TRBJ1-5; 7 bases map to TRBD1. This CDR3 has 14 amino acids. Trimming at V came to 1 base and at J to 2 bases, leaving 0 bases not matched to a gene. Looked up from germline, CDR1 is SGHRS and CDR2 is YFSETQ. The CDR3 sequence is CASSLTGGNQPQHF. In DNA form, the CDR3 reads TGCGCCAGCAGCTTGACAGGGGGCAATCAGCCCCAGCATTTT.

This chain uses TRBV5-1 with TRBJ1-2; 7 bases match TRBD1. The V gene's germline CDR1 is SGHRS and CDR2 YFSETQ. This CDR3 spans 12 amino acids. J lost 4 bases, V lost 7 bases, and 4 bases had no gene match. CDR3 amino acids: CASSTGVYGYTF. CDR3 in DNA: TGCGCCAGCTCTACAGGGGTCTATGGCTACACCTTC.

This chain uses TRBV27 with TRBJ2-2; 7 bases agree with TRBD2. This CDR3 has 16 residues. Germline V gene sequence: CDR1 MNHEY, CDR2 SMNVEV (reference sequence). After removal of 3 bases from V and 7 bases from J, the junction contained 11 bases not matched to a gene. The CDR3 loop is CASSLRGTGGVGELFF. The CDR3 DNA is TGTGCCAGCAGTTTGAGGGGAACTGGGGGGGTCGGGGAGCTGTTTTTT.

The chain is built from TRBV14 and TRBJ2-2, with D hard to call. This CDR3 has 13 amino acids. The V gene lost 4 bases and the J gene lost 6 bases, with 9 bases spanning the gap. Germline CDR1 and CDR2: SGHDN and FVKESK. CDR3 sequence (DNA): TGTGCCAGCAGCCCTCGTGTAGCCGGGGAGCTGTTTTTT. Translating it yields CASSPRVAGELFF.

This rearrangement joins TRBV28 to TRBJ2-3; TRBD1 agrees at 7 bases. This CDR3 is built from 16 residues. Trimming removed 5 bases from V and 6 bases from J; junction bases left unmatched: 14. CDR1 and CDR2 from the germline V gene are MDHEN and SYDVKM. The CDR3 DNA is TGTGCCAGCAGTACCCCCGGAGGACAGGATCGGGATACGCAGTATTTT. Translating it yields CASSTPGGQDRDTQYF. The whole variable domain, filled in from reference TRBV28 and TRBJ2-3, reads DVKVTQSSRYLVKRTGEKVFLECVQDMDHENMFWYRQDPGLGLRLIYFSYDVKMKEKGDIPEGYSVSREKKERFSLILESASTNQTSMYLCASSTPGGQDRDTQYFGPGTRLTVL.

This chain connects TRBV19 to TRBJ1-1; D may be TRBD1 (6 bases). Trimming cost V 4 bases and J 6 bases, with 9 bases left between them. The germline V gene encodes CDR1 LNHDA and CDR2 SQIVND (reference sequence). This CDR3 contains 12 residues. CDR3: CASSTGGPEAFF. DNA for the CDR3: TGTGCCAGTAGTACGGGGGGCCCTGAAGCTTTCTTT.

This chain uses TRBV27 with TRBJ2-1; 10 bases match TRBD1. Germline V gives CDR1 MNHEY, CDR2 SMNVEV (reference sequence). CDR3 length equals 16 residues. V was pared by 6 bases and J by 9 bases, with 14 bases of the junction left unmatched. As DNA, the CDR3 is TGTGCCAGCAGCCGAGGGGGACAGGGGAGTTTGTCTGAGCAGTTCTTC. Translating it yields CASSRGGQGSLSEQFF.

The genes are TRBV5-1 and TRBJ1-2; 10 bases line up with TRBD1. Per the germline V gene, CDR1 is SGHRS and CDR2 is YFSETQ. This CDR3 is 17 amino acids long. Trimming removed 2 bases from V and 2 bases from J; junction bases left unmatched: 9. The CDR3 region is CASSFDGTGVGNYGYTF. CDR3 nucleotides: TGCGCCAGCAGCTTTGACGGGACAGGGGTAGGAAACTATGGCTACACCTTC.

The chain couples TRBV5-1 to TRBJ1-3; D is perhaps TRBD1 (5 bases). Germline assignment: CDR1 SGHRS and CDR2 YFSETQ. The CDR3 is made up of 12 amino acids. With 0 bases removed from V and 7 bases from J, the gap between germline ends came to 5 bases. This CDR3 reads CASSLEGNTIYF. CDR3 nucleotides: TGCGCCAGCAGCTTGGAGGGGAACACCATATATTTT. Variable domain in full (rest from reference TRBV5-1 and TRBJ1-3): KAGVTQTPRYLIKTRGQQVTLSCSPISGHRSVSWYQQTPGQGLQFLFEYFSETQRNKGNFPGRFSGRQFSNSRSEMNVSTLELGDSALYLCASSLEGNTIYFGEGSWLTVV.

The chain uses TRBV20-1 and TRBJ2-7; the D gene is possibly TRBD1 (6 bases). This CDR3 contains 11 residues. CDR1 is DFQATT, CDR2 SNEGSKA, per germline (reference sequence). Trimming cost V 4 bases and J 4 bases, with 8 bases left between them. CDR3 in amino acids: CSANREYEQYF. CDR3 bases: TGCAGTGCTAACAGGGAGTACGAGCAGTACTTC.

The J gene is TRBJ2-7, the V gene TRBV2; D is unclear. This CDR3 is 15 amino acids long. V was pared by 5 bases and J by 0 bases, with 14 bases between. In germline, CDR1 is SNHLY, CDR2 FYNNEI. CDR3 loop: CASSRSGLNSYEQYF. CDR3 nucleotides: TGTGCCAGCAGTCGGTCGGGTCTAAACTCCTACGAGCAGTACTTC. Combining the CDR3 with reference TRBV2 and TRBJ2-7 gives the whole variable domain EPEVTQTPSHQVTQMGQEVILRCVPISNHLYFYWYRQILGQKVEFLVSFYNNEISEKSEIFDDQFSVERPDGSNFTLKIRSTKLEDSAMYFCASSRSGLNSYEQYFGPGTRLTVT.

This clone was observed a single time. The CDR3 reads CASSGRNRVEGYTF. DNA of the CDR3: TGTGCCAGCAGCGGCCGTAACAGGGTAGAAGGCTACACCTTC. V is TRBV7-2 and J is TRBJ1-2, with a weak D call TRBD1 (6 bases). This CDR3 region has 14 residues. Trimming left V 5 bases short and J 8 bases short, with 18 bases between. CDR1 and CDR2 from the germline V gene are SGHTA and FQGNSA.

The rearrangement links TRBV7-2 to TRBJ2-1; the match to TRBD2 covers 9 bases. Trimming cost V 6 bases and J 2 bases; bases outside gene matches: 11. Germline V lookup: CDR1 SGHTA, CDR2 FQGNSA. The CDR3 extends over 17 amino acids. CDR3: CASRNYGGRATYNEQFF. The CDR3 DNA sequence: TGTGCCAGCAGGAACTATGGCGGGAGGGCCACCTACAATGAGCAGTTCTTC.

The chain employs TRBV28 and TRBJ1-5; 9 bases are shared with TRBD1. Germline-derived CDR1 and CDR2 are MDHEN and SYDVKM. J gave up 3 bases and V 3 bases, and 3 bases lay outside the gene matches. The CDR3 extends over 15 amino acids. CDR3 bases: TGTGCCAGCAGTTTCCGACAGGGGGTCAATCAGCCCCAGCATTTT. Its translation: CASSFRQGVNQPQHF.

The chain recombines TRBV4-2 with TRBJ1-4; a possible D gene is TRBD1 (6 bases). Germline values: CDR1 LGHNA, CDR2 YNFKEQ. V was cut by 0 bases and J by 8 bases, with 13 bases left in between. CDR3 length: 15 amino acids. CDR3 in amino acids: CASSQEGRGGEKLFF. The CDR3 bases are TGTGCCAGCAGCCAAGAGGGCAGGGGAGGGGAAAAACTGTTTTTT.

This clone was recorded only once. V usage is TRBV13 and J usage is TRBJ2-3; 13 nucleotides align to TRBD2. CDR1 and CDR2 from the germline V gene are PRHDT and FYEKMQ (reference sequence). The CDR3 has 19 amino acids. V gave up 4 bases and J gave up 1 base; unmatched junction bases: 11. The CDR3 loop reads CASSSFGTSGIRGTDTQYF. DNA of the CDR3: TGTGCCAGCAGCTCCTTCGGGACTAGCGGGATTAGAGGCACAGATACGCAGTATTTT.

V and J are TRBV20-1 and TRBJ2-3; possible D gene TRBD2, 6 bases. Germline V gene data show CDR1 as DFQATT and CDR2 as SNEGSKA (reference sequence). Trimming removed 7 bases from V and 9 bases from J, with 14 bases in between. CDR3 length: 11 amino acids. The CDR3 coding sequence is TGCAGTGTCTCGGACTACTCCACGCAGTATTTT. It is translated as CSVSDYSTQYF.

The chain uses TRBV7-9 and TRBJ1-1; tentatively, D is TRBD1 (6 bases). Per the germline V gene, CDR1 is SEHNR and CDR2 is FQNEAQ (reference sequence). The CDR3 is made up of 16 amino acids. The V end lost 0 bases, the J end lost 4 bases, and 15 bases lay between the germline ends. CDR3 nucleotide sequence: TGTGCCAGCAGCTTAGCGCAGGGGAAGTTGGGCACTGAAGCTTTCTTT. Translated, it gives CASSLAQGKLGTEAFF.